Included here is one T cell receptor (beta chain) sequence, with context. The data stem from a study of blood T cell repertoires in COVID-19. The CDR3 is 20 residues long. V lost 3 bases and J lost 0, with 21 bases in between. CDR1 and CDR2 from the germline V gene are LNHDA and SQIVND (reference sequence). Original analysis: For nucleated cells, counts were estimated from reference gene primer amplification. Data came from immunoSEQ multiplex PCR; TCRdb stores just in-frame clones and leaves some out. The V and J calls and the clone size are those of that table, but D and trimming were determined from the DNA. The table shows some 450,000 clones, with around 90% occurring only once.

The genes are TRBV19 and TRBJ1-6; D not certain. This receptor was identified in a man aged 18 to 35 with COVID-19, enrolled during active disease. Sequenced sample: peripheral blood. CDR3 DNA sequence: TGTGCCAGTAGTATTTATTTCGGACGGGGAACCCTCTCCTATAATTCACCCCTCCACTTT. The encoded protein is CASSIYFGRGTLSYNSPLHF.